This T cell receptor beta chain was retrieved from a study of blood T cell repertoires in COVID-19. Study-wide context: Sites in the United States, Italy and Spain provided acute and convalescent COVID-19 samples. Nucleic acid was either cDNA or gDNA, and it came from T cells, B-cell-depleted T cells, or PBMCs.

The data were produced by immunoSEQ multiplex PCR, yet TCRdb's version contains in-frame clones alone and is incomplete. The sample yields roughly 97,000 clones, approximately 85% seen once. V lost 6 bases and J lost 6, with 14 bases in between. In germline, CDR1 is MNHEY, CDR2 SMNVEV (reference sequence). This CDR3 is built from 14 residues. Material: peripheral blood. The source of this sequence is a man between 60 and 70 years old with acute or convalescent COVID-19. V gene TRBV27 combines with J gene TRBJ2-2, with D unresolved. CDR3: CASSTISSSGELFF. The CDR3 DNA sequence: TGTGCCAGCAGCACCATCTCGAGCTCCGGGGAGCTGTTTTTT.